This T cell receptor (beta chain) was recovered during a study of cytomegalovirus exposure and HLA in healthy donors. The PCR employed 60 Vbeta primers together with 13 Jbeta primers. Profiled with immunoSEQ multiplex PCR; TCRdb holds only in-frame clones, not every one. Of around 200,000 clones listed, approximately 90% were seen once; the top ten hold roughly 0.99%. V dropped 1 base and J dropped 4 bases, with 8 bases sitting between them. CDR1 SNHLY and CDR2 FYNNEI come from the germline V gene. CDR3 size: 15 residues. The sequenced material came from PBMCs. This TCR derives from a young woman in good health and CMV-seronegative. V gene TRBV2 combines with J gene TRBJ2-6; the D is unclear. The CDR3 reads CASSEVAMGANVLTF. CDR3 sequence (DNA): TGTGCCAGCAGTGAAGTAGCTATGGGGGCCAACGTCCTGACTTTC.